Here is one T cell receptor (beta chain) with its context. There are 18 residues in the CDR3. Trimming stripped 2 bases from V and 0 bases from J, with 17 bases between. Genomic DNA was employed as the template in profiling TCR beta VDJ and CDR3. TCRdb reanalysed the reads using MiXCR and keeps one entry per CDR3 protein. The data contain 180,000 or so distinct CDR3 sequences, less than 55% of them singletons. The data were obtained in a study of CD8+CD57+ T cells in acquired aplastic anemia. The overall study: Healthy-donor CD4+ cells averaged about 9.9 million reads.

The clonotype was recovered from a human donor in good health. V is TRBV12-3 or TRBV12-4 and J is TRBJ2-1; D not resolved. Sequenced material: sorted CD4+, CD8+, or CD8+CD57+ T cells (not recorded which) from PBMCs. The CDR3 region has the DNA TGTGCCAGCAGTTTAAAAGGACGGGCTGGCAGCTCCTACAATGAGCAGTTCTTC. Amino acid sequence: CASSLKGRAGSSYNEQFF.